Given below is one TCR beta chain in context. These data come from a study of blood T cell repertoires in COVID-19. The overall study: The United States, Italy and Spain provided the acute and convalescent COVID-19 samples. Sources were T cells, B-cell-depleted T cells, or PBMCs; the material itself was cDNA or gDNA.

CDR1 and CDR2 from the germline V gene are MNHEY and SVGAGI. The CDR3 covers 14 residues. The V end was cut by 4 bases, the J end by 3 bases, with 10 bases between. In the original analysis: Quantification of nucleated cells was approximated via reference gene primer amplification. Using immunoSEQ multiplex PCR, the repertoire was profiled, and TCRdb retains in-frame clones only, with some absent. The V and J calls and clone size were taken over from that table, and D and trimming were inferred from the DNA. The table has 250,000 to 300,000 clones, around 86% seen once; the top ten hold 2% to 2.5%. The genes are TRBV6-5 and TRBJ2-4; TRBD1 is a possible D gene (6 bases). Sequenced sample: peripheral blood. The TCR sequence derives from a man aged 50 to 59 with acute or convalescent COVID-19. Written as DNA, the CDR3 is TGTGCCAGCAGTTTGGACAGCCACAAAAACATTCAGTACTTC. It encodes CASSLDSHKNIQYF.